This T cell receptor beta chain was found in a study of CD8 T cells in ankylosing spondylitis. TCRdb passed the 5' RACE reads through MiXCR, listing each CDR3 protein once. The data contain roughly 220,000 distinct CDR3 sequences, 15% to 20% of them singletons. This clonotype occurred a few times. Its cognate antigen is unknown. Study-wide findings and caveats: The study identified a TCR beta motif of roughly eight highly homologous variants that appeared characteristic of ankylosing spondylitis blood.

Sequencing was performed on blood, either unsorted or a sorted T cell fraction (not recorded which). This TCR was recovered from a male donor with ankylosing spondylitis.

CDR3 sequence (DNA): TGTGCCAGCTATTTTGGACACCTGAACACTGAAGCTTTCTTT. Its translation is CASYFGHLNTEAFF. The gene calls are TRBV6-1 and TRBJ1-1, with D possibly being TRBD1 (5 bases). CDR3 size: 14 residues. V lost 8 bases to trimming and J lost 0 bases, with 13 bases between them. CDR1 and CDR2 (germline): MNHNS, SASEGT.